The rows below give T cell receptor beta chains drawn from one sample of a study of cytomegalovirus exposure and HLA in healthy donors. Some clones are missing from TCRdb's copy, which holds only in-frame ones; the method was immunoSEQ multiplex PCR. The profile shows fewer than 85,000 clones, around 90% of them singletons. The sequenced sample consisted of PBMCs. The receptors stem from a woman between 18 and 30 years old in good health and CMV-seropositive. Both conserved end residues are part of each CDR3. Each record gives: D gene, clone size, J gene, V gene, CDR3 DNA, CDR3 protein. D genes are given only for firm matches. Clone sizes are given selectively: once, few, many, or a class where the clone is expanded.

D gene: TRBD2; clone size: NA; J gene: TRBJ2-2; V gene: TRBV5-1; CDR3 DNA: TGCGCCAGCAGCGAAGGACTAGCGGGGCCGCTGTTTTTT; CDR3 protein: CASSEGLAGPLFF
D gene: TRBD1; clone size: NA; J gene: TRBJ2-5; V gene: TRBV29-1; CDR3 DNA: TGCAGCGTTTCCGGGACAGGCAGCGAGACCCAGTACTTC; CDR3 protein: CSVSGTGSETQYF
D gene: NA; clone size: NA; J gene: TRBJ2-5; V gene: TRBV11-2; CDR3 DNA: TGTGCCAGCAGCCTTCAAGGGAGCAGGATGGGGGAGACCCAGTACTTC; CDR3 protein: CASSLQGSRMGETQYF
D gene: NA; clone size: NA; J gene: TRBJ2-1; V gene: TRBV7-9; CDR3 DNA: TGTGCCAGCGACATGACAGGTGTATCCTACAATGAGCAGTTCTTC; CDR3 protein: CASDMTGVSYNEQFF
D gene: TRBD2; clone size: NA; J gene: TRBJ2-1; V gene: TRBV7-6; CDR3 DNA: TGTGCCAGCACCCAGTGGGCGGGGGGGCCCTACAATGAGCAGTTCTTC; CDR3 protein: CASTQWAGGPYNEQFF
D gene: TRBD2; clone size: once; J gene: TRBJ2-5; V gene: TRBV5-5; CDR3 DNA: TGTGCCAGCAGCTTGGATCGACTAGCGGGAAGAGAGACCCAGTACTTC; CDR3 protein: CASSLDRLAGRETQYF
D gene: NA; clone size: NA; J gene: TRBJ2-3; V gene: TRBV15; CDR3 DNA: TGTGCCACCAGCAGAGATCGGGAATTTGTGGATACGCAGTATTTT; CDR3 protein: CATSRDREFVDTQYF
D gene: NA; clone size: once; J gene: TRBJ2-7; V gene: TRBV7-8; CDR3 DNA: TGTGCCAGCAGCTACGAAACGGTAGGGAGCTCCTACGAGCAGTACTTC; CDR3 protein: CASSYETVGSSYEQYF
D gene: NA; clone size: NA; J gene: TRBJ2-3; V gene: TRBV5-4; CDR3 DNA: TGTGCCAGCAGGGTAGCGGATACGCAGTATTTT; CDR3 protein: CASRVADTQYF
D gene: TRBD1; clone size: NA; J gene: TRBJ1-2; V gene: TRBV2; CDR3 DNA: TGTGCCAGCAGTCCCGGGACAGGAGGCTATGGCTACACCTTC; CDR3 protein: CASSPGTGGYGYTF
D gene: NA; clone size: NA; J gene: TRBJ2-1; V gene: TRBV7-9; CDR3 DNA: TGTGCCGCTGGGGCATCCCATGAGCAGTTCTTC; CDR3 protein: CAAGASHEQFF
D gene: NA; clone size: NA; J gene: TRBJ2-7; V gene: TRBV5-1; CDR3 DNA: TGCGCCAGCAGCCCCGACTTCGAAACCTACGAGCAGTACTTC; CDR3 protein: CASSPDFETYEQYF
D gene: NA; clone size: once; J gene: TRBJ1-4; V gene: TRBV7-9; CDR3 DNA: TGTGCCAGCAGCTTCGGTGGGGGGGCATTAGCTAATGAAAAACTGTTTTTT; CDR3 protein: CASSFGGGALANEKLFF
D gene: TRBD2; clone size: NA; J gene: TRBJ2-7; V gene: TRBV27; CDR3 DNA: TGTGCCAGCAGTAGAATAAGCGGGAGTTACGAGCAGTACTTC; CDR3 protein: CASSRISGSYEQYF
D gene: TRBD1; clone size: NA; J gene: TRBJ2-7; V gene: TRBV7-8; CDR3 DNA: TGTGCCAGCAGCTCCCCAAGGGACAGGGCAAACGAGCAGTACTTC; CDR3 protein: CASSSPRDRANEQYF
D gene: TRBD1; clone size: NA; J gene: TRBJ2-7; V gene: TRBV28; CDR3 DNA: TGTGCCAGCAGTTTCCACAGGGGCCGTAGCTCCTACGAGCAGTACTTC; CDR3 protein: CASSFHRGRSSYEQYF
D gene: TRBD1; clone size: NA; J gene: TRBJ2-7; V gene: TRBV30; CDR3 DNA: TGTGCTGGGGGACAGCTCTCCTACGAGCAGTACTTC; CDR3 protein: CAGGQLSYEQYF
D gene: NA; clone size: NA; J gene: TRBJ2-5; V gene: TRBV11-2; CDR3 DNA: TGTGCCAGCAGCTCGAGAGAGACCCAGTACTTC; CDR3 protein: CASSSRETQYF
D gene: TRBD1; clone size: NA; J gene: TRBJ1-1; V gene: TRBV9; CDR3 DNA: TGTGCCAGCAGCGTTAGAGGAGACAGGGGAATCACTGAAGCTTTCTTT; CDR3 protein: CASSVRGDRGITEAFF
D gene: TRBD2; clone size: NA; J gene: TRBJ2-7; V gene: TRBV7-2; CDR3 DNA: TGTGCCAGCAGCTTAGTAGCGGGGGCCCTTTCCGCCGAGCAGTACTTC; CDR3 protein: CASSLVAGALSAEQYF
D gene: TRBD2; clone size: NA; J gene: TRBJ2-1; V gene: TRBV4-1; CDR3 DNA: TGCGCCAGCAGCCAAGAGGGGCTAGCGGGGAACAATGAGCAGTTCTTC; CDR3 protein: CASSQEGLAGNNEQFF
D gene: NA; clone size: NA; J gene: TRBJ1-2; V gene: TRBV7-9; CDR3 DNA: TGTGCCAGCAGCTTAGCCGCTAACTATGGCTACACCTTC; CDR3 protein: CASSLAANYGYTF
D gene: TRBD1; clone size: NA; J gene: TRBJ2-7; V gene: TRBV28; CDR3 DNA: TGTGCCAGCCGAGAAGCGGACAGGATCTACGAGCAGTACTTC; CDR3 protein: CASREADRIYEQYF
D gene: NA; clone size: NA; J gene: TRBJ2-5; V gene: TRBV7-9; CDR3 DNA: TGTGCCAGCAGCCCCGTGACTACCAGGGAGACCCAGTACTTC; CDR3 protein: CASSPVTTRETQYF
D gene: NA; clone size: NA; J gene: TRBJ2-5; V gene: TRBV7-9; CDR3 DNA: TGTGCCAGCAGCCTCACCATGAGCCTCGGAGGACAGTACTTC; CDR3 protein: CASSLTMSLGGQYF
D gene: NA; clone size: once; J gene: TRBJ2-1; V gene: TRBV29-1; CDR3 DNA: TGCAGCGTTGCCCCAGGCTGGCTGAGCTCCTACAATGAGCAGTTCTTC; CDR3 protein: CSVAPGWLSSYNEQFF
D gene: NA; clone size: NA; J gene: TRBJ2-1; V gene: TRBV4-2; CDR3 DNA: TGTGCCAGCAGCCAAGATGAGGAAGCGGCCACCTACAATGAGCAGTTCTTC; CDR3 protein: CASSQDEEAATYNEQFF
D gene: NA; clone size: NA; J gene: TRBJ1-4; V gene: TRBV15; CDR3 DNA: TGTGCCACCAGCAGACTCAACAGGGAGCGGTTTGAAAAACTGTTTTTT; CDR3 protein: CATSRLNRERFEKLFF
D gene: NA; clone size: NA; J gene: TRBJ2-2; V gene: TRBV11-3; CDR3 DNA: TGTGCCAGCAGCTTTACCCTTGTCCGCTCAGGACAGCCGAACACCGGGGAGCTGTTTTTT; CDR3 protein: CASSFTLVRSGQPNTGELFF
D gene: TRBD1; clone size: NA; J gene: TRBJ2-7; V gene: TRBV9; CDR3 DNA: TGTGCCAGCAGCGCTAGACAGGGTGCGGCTTACGAGCAGTACTTC; CDR3 protein: CASSARQGAAYEQYF
D gene: TRBD1; clone size: NA; J gene: TRBJ2-5; V gene: TRBV7-9; CDR3 DNA: TGTGCCAGCAGCTTAGGGGGACAGACCCAAGAGACCCAGTACTTC; CDR3 protein: CASSLGGQTQETQYF
D gene: TRBD1; clone size: NA; J gene: TRBJ1-3; V gene: TRBV2; CDR3 DNA: TGTGCCAGCAGTGAGACAGGGACGGACACCATATATTTT; CDR3 protein: CASSETGTDTIYF
D gene: TRBD1; clone size: NA; J gene: TRBJ1-4; V gene: TRBV6-1; CDR3 DNA: TGTGCCAGCAGTGAAGAGGCCTGGGACAGGGCAAATGAAAAACTGTTTTTT; CDR3 protein: CASSEEAWDRANEKLFF
D gene: TRBD2; clone size: NA; J gene: TRBJ2-1; V gene: TRBV28; CDR3 DNA: TGTGCCAGCAGTCCTCGGACTAGCGGCTACAATGAGCAGTTCTTC; CDR3 protein: CASSPRTSGYNEQFF
D gene: TRBD1; clone size: NA; J gene: TRBJ2-5; V gene: TRBV18; CDR3 DNA: TGTGCCAGCTCACTGGACAGGGAAGAGACCCAGTACTTC; CDR3 protein: CASSLDREETQYF
D gene: TRBD1; clone size: NA; J gene: TRBJ2-2; V gene: TRBV10-1; CDR3 DNA: TGCGCCAGCAGTCCCCGACGACAGGGGTTATCCGGGGAGCTGTTTTTT; CDR3 protein: CASSPRRQGLSGELFF
D gene: TRBD1; clone size: NA; J gene: TRBJ2-5; V gene: TRBV2; CDR3 DNA: TGTGCCAGCAGCGGGACAGTCCAAGAGACCCAGTACTTC; CDR3 protein: CASSGTVQETQYF
D gene: TRBD1; clone size: NA; J gene: TRBJ2-7; V gene: TRBV2; CDR3 DNA: TGTGCCAGCAGTTCCGGGACAGGGTTTTACGAGCAGTACTTC; CDR3 protein: CASSSGTGFYEQYF
D gene: TRBD2; clone size: NA; J gene: TRBJ2-5; V gene: TRBV5-6; CDR3 DNA: TGTGCCAGCAGCGGGGAATTGGGCGGGGGGGCCCGAATCCAAGAGACCCAGTACTTC; CDR3 protein: CASSGELGGGARIQETQYF
D gene: NA; clone size: NA; J gene: TRBJ2-2; V gene: TRBV4-3; CDR3 DNA: TGCGCCAGCAGCCAAAACGACAGATTGAACACCGGGGAGCTGTTTTTT; CDR3 protein: CASSQNDRLNTGELFF
D gene: NA; clone size: NA; J gene: TRBJ2-7; V gene: TRBV4-3; CDR3 DNA: TGCGCCAGCAGCCAAGAGTATCGGGACACTTACTACGAGCAGTACTTC; CDR3 protein: CASSQEYRDTYYEQYF
D gene: NA; clone size: NA; J gene: TRBJ2-5; V gene: TRBV30; CDR3 DNA: TGTGCCTGGGCAGAACAAGAGACCCAGTACTTC; CDR3 protein: CAWAEQETQYF